The 28 T cell receptor beta chains listed next were all sequenced from one sample in a study of cytomegalovirus exposure and HLA in healthy donors. It was with 60 Vbeta and 13 Jbeta primers that the PCR ran. Libraries were prepared by immunoSEQ multiplex PCR; TCRdb keeps only in-frame clonotypes and omits some of them. In the table there are some 81,000 clones, more than 65% of which are singletons. Input material: PBMCs. The receptors were sampled from a woman between 35 and 50 years old in good health and CMV-seropositive.

This clone appeared a few times. The J gene is TRBJ2-1, the V gene TRBV28, with 9 bases aligning to TRBD2. V trimming: 10 bases; J trimming: 5 bases; junction bases outside the gene matches: 18. This CDR3 spans 17 amino acids. The V gene's germline CDR1 is MDHEN and CDR2 SYDVKM. CDR3 nucleotides: TGTGCCACGATTAGCGGGGGTGCCCGAGGCCGCAACAATGAGCAGTTCTTC. This translates into CATISGGARGRNNEQFF.

The V gene is TRBV28, the J gene TRBJ2-3; 14 nucleotides line up with TRBD2. Germline V CDR1 and CDR2: MDHEN, SYDVKM. The J segment lost 2 bases and the V segment lost 7 bases, leaving 11 bases of the junction unmatched. The CDR3 extends over 18 amino acids. Here the CDR3 DNA reads TGTGCCAGCAACCCTTCAGGACTAGCGGGGGGATTCACAGATACGCAGTATTTT. This encodes CASNPSGLAGGFTDTQYF.

This clone was counted between two and nine times. The chain's CDR3 is CASSLVRPGEKLFF. The CDR3 bases are TGTGCCAGCAGCTTAGTCAGGCCTGGTGAAAAACTGTTTTTT. The rearrangement joins TRBV7-9 to TRBJ1-4; the D is unclear. CDR3 length equals 14 residues. Between the trimmed V and J ends, which lost 1 base and 7 bases, there was a span of 10 bases. CDR1 SEHNR and CDR2 FQNEAQ come from the germline V gene (reference sequence).

V is TRBV27 and J is TRBJ2-1, with D unresolved. The germline gives CDR1 MNHEY, CDR2 SMNVEV (reference sequence). This CDR3 has 13 residues. V gave up 5 bases and J gave up 4 bases, with 9 bases separating them. CDR3 in amino acids: CASSHFEYNEQFF. As DNA, the CDR3 is TGTGCCAGCAGTCACTTTGAATACAATGAGCAGTTCTTC.

The rearrangement joins TRBV5-1 to TRBJ1-1; possible D gene TRBD1, 6 bases. The CDR3 is made up of 14 amino acids. V dropped 6 bases and J dropped 1 base, with 13 bases sitting between them. Germline CDR1 reads SGHRS; CDR2 reads YFSETQ. CDR3 sequence: CASTTGHQNTEAFF. The DNA of the CDR3 is TGCGCCAGCACGACGGGACACCAGAACACTGAAGCTTTCTTT.

Remarks on this clone: The junction and the germline gene differ at one end; a read error may be behind it. This chain links TRBV30 with TRBJ2-3; possible D gene TRBD2, 6 bases. This CDR3 spans 11 amino acids. The V gene's germline CDR1 is GTSNPN and CDR2 SVGIG (reference sequence). The CDR3 loop is CAWSLGGTEYF. The DNA of the CDR3 is TGTGCCTGGAGCCTCGGGGGTACGGAGTATTTT.

The J gene is TRBJ1-3, the V gene TRBV9; D ambiguous. Trimming stripped 0 bases from V and 0 bases from J, with 7 bases between. CDR1 SGDLS and CDR2 YYNGEE come from the germline V gene. CDR3 size: 15 residues. The CDR3 sequence is CASSVAGSSGNTIYF. The CDR3 region has the DNA TGTGCCAGCAGCGTAGCAGGAAGCTCTGGAAACACCATATATTTT.

The chain carries TRBV11-2 and TRBJ2-3, with 8 positions matching TRBD1. CDR1 and CDR2 (germline): SGHAT, FQNNGV. The CDR3 sequence is 17 residues long. Unmatched junction bases numbered 10, after V lost 1 base and J lost 4 bases. For the CDR3, the DNA is TGTGCCAGCAGCTTAGTTTCAGGGACAGGAGGGGCAGATACGCAGTATTTT. It yields the protein CASSLVSGTGGADTQYF.

This chain links TRBV2 with TRBJ2-1; 7 nucleotides align to TRBD1. The germline CDR1 and CDR2 sequences are SNHLY and FYNNEI. This CDR3 has 13 amino acids. Trimming removed 7 bases from V and 9 bases from J; junction bases left unmatched: 9. The CDR3, as DNA: TGTGCCAGCACCCTGACAGGGTTGGTTGAGCAGTTCTTC. Encoded protein: CASTLTGLVEQFF.

This clone was recorded a few times. This chain connects TRBV7-2 to TRBJ2-1; no firm D call. Per germline, CDR1 SGHTA and CDR2 FQGNSA. The CDR3 extends over 12 amino acids. Trimming cost V 6 bases and J 6 bases, with 9 bases left between them. CDR3 residues: CASRRGINEQFF. The CDR3 DNA follows: TGTGCCAGCAGAAGAGGCATCAATGAGCAGTTCTTC. The variable domain in full, with the rest retrieved from reference TRBV7-2 and TRBJ2-1, is GAGVSQSPSNKVTEKGKDVELRCDPISGHTALYWYRQSLGQGLEFLIYFQGNSAPDKSGLPSDRFSAERTGGSVSTLTIQRTQQEDSAVYLCASRRGINEQFFGPGTRLTVL.

This rearrangement joins TRBV6-5 to TRBJ2-6; D is unresolved. The CDR3 runs 14 residues. V was clipped by 6 bases and J by 4 bases, with 10 bases between them. The germline gives CDR1 MNHEY, CDR2 SVGAGI. The CDR3 bases are TGTGCCAGCAGCTGGTTTCAGGGGGCCAACGTCCTGACTTTC. As protein: CASSWFQGANVLTF.

This clone is classed as medium-sized (0.01 to 0.1%). This chain links TRBV29-1 with TRBJ1-1, with TRBD1 matching over 10 bases. The CDR3 covers 15 residues. Looked up from germline, CDR1 is SQVTM and CDR2 is ANQGSEA. The chain's CDR3 is CSASQGTGASTEAFF. The CDR3 nucleotides read TGCAGTGCATCTCAAGGGACAGGGGCTTCGACTGAAGCTTTCTTT. The full variable domain, rest sourced from reference TRBV29-1 and TRBJ1-1, is SAVISQKPSRDICQRGTSLTIQCQVDSQVTMMFWYRQQPGQSLTLIATANQGSEATYESGFVIDKFPISRPNLTFSTLTVSNMSPEDSSIYLCSASQGTGASTEAFFGQGTRLTVV.

The rearrangement uses TRBV23-1 and TRBJ2-7, with TRBD2 identical over 7 bases. TRBV23-1 is classed as an ORF, of uncertain function. V gave up 2 bases and J gave up 5 bases; unmatched junction bases: 9. This CDR3 is 15 amino acids long. The CDR3 DNA is TGCGCCAGCAGTCAAGCGGGAGCACGGAACCACGAGCAGTACTTC. It encodes CASSQAGARNHEQYF.

This rearrangement joins TRBV7-9 to TRBJ1-4; 7 bases are shared with TRBD1. J was trimmed by 12 bases and V by 2 bases; bases with no gene match: 0. Germline V lookup: CDR1 SEHNR, CDR2 FQNEAQ (reference sequence). The CDR3 runs 11 residues. The CDR3 DNA reads TGTGCCAGCAGCTTACAGGGGGAACTGTTTTTT. This translates into CASSLQGELFF.

In its sample, this clone was seen a few times. V is TRBV7-2 and J is TRBJ2-2; 8 bases map to TRBD2. The trim removed 0 bases at V and 2 bases at J, leaving 8 bases unmatched. CDR3 length: 18 amino acids. CDR1 is SGHTA, CDR2 FQGNSA, per germline. As DNA, the CDR3 is TGTGCCAGCAGCTTAGCGCTAGTCGGGGGGGTTAACACCGGGGAGCTGTTTTTT. Its protein product is CASSLALVGGVNTGELFF. The entire variable domain, with the rest obtained from reference TRBV7-2 and TRBJ2-2, is as follows: GAGVSQSPSNKVTEKGKDVELRCDPISGHTALYWYRQSLGQGLEFLIYFQGNSAPDKSGLPSDRFSAERTGGSVSTLTIQRTQQEDSAVYLCASSLALVGGVNTGELFFGEGSRLTVL.

This clone occurred a few times. This chain joins TRBV5-6 and TRBJ2-1; D is perhaps TRBD2 (6 bases). The CDR3 covers 12 residues. Germline V gene data show CDR1 as SGHDT and CDR2 as YYEEEE. Trimming removed 3 bases at V and 10 bases at J, with 11 bases between. The CDR3 spells CASSSLAIEQFF. The DNA for the CDR3 is TGTGCCAGCAGCTCCCTAGCGATCGAGCAGTTCTTC. Full variable domain (remainder filled in from reference TRBV5-6 and TRBJ2-1): DAGVTQSPTHLIKTRGQQVTLRCSPKSGHDTVSWYQQALGQGPQFIFQYYEEEERQRGNFPDRFSGHQFPNYSSELNVNALLLGDSALYLCASSSLAIEQFFGPGTRLTVL.

V gene TRBV5-6 combines with J gene TRBJ2-7, with TRBD1 identical over 8 bases. Unmatched junction bases numbered 13, after V lost 4 bases and J lost 7 bases. Germline CDR1 and CDR2: SGHDT and YYEEEE. This CDR3 has 15 residues. CDR3 protein: CASSPLDRASGEQYF. The CDR3, as DNA: TGTGCCAGCAGCCCCCTGGACAGGGCGTCAGGGGAGCAGTACTTC.

The V call is TRBV30, the J call TRBJ2-1; 7 bases line up with TRBD2. Germline assignment: CDR1 GTSNPN and CDR2 SVGIG (reference sequence). V dropped 0 bases and J dropped 7; count of bases not matched to a gene: 6. The CDR3 is made up of 14 amino acids. The CDR3 coding sequence is TGTGCCTGGAGTGTAGGACTAGTAAGGAATGAGCAGTTCTTC. Its protein product is CAWSVGLVRNEQFF.

The rearrangement links TRBV28 to TRBJ2-3; tentatively, D is TRBD2 (5 bases). Trimming stripped 6 bases from V and 3 bases from J, with 10 bases between. Germline lookup yields CDR1 MDHEN and CDR2 SYDVKM. The CDR3 sequence is 13 residues long. In nucleotides, the CDR3 is TGTGCCAGCAGCCCTTCGGGGACAGATACGCAGTATTTT. It is translated as CASSPSGTDTQYF.

Only a few counts were recorded for this clone. The chain carries TRBV4-1 and TRBJ1-1; D remains unclear. Germline-derived CDR1 and CDR2 are MGHRA and YSYEKL. The V gene lost 4 bases and the J gene lost 3 bases, with 9 bases spanning the gap. The CDR3 runs to 13 residues. As DNA, the CDR3 is TGCGCCAGCAGCCCCTCGGGGTACACTGAAGCTTTCTTT. Its translation: CASSPSGYTEAFF.

V is TRBV7-9 and J is TRBJ2-1; TRBD2 is a possible D gene (6 bases). V lost 8 bases, J lost 10 bases, and 27 bases lay in between. This CDR3 region has 16 residues. The V gene's germline CDR1 is SEHNR and CDR2 FQNEAQ (reference sequence). The CDR3 DNA reads as TGTGCCAGCGGCGTCTCTACCGGGACTCCTATGCAGGAGCAGTTCTTC. Amino acid sequence: CASGVSTGTPMQEQFF.

The V call is TRBV2, the J call TRBJ2-7, with unresolved D. The CDR3 spans 11 residues. From germline, CDR1 is SNHLY and CDR2 FYNNEI. Trimming shortened V by 8 bases and J by 1 base, and 6 bases separated the two germline ends. The CDR3 spells CASGWSYEQYF. The CDR3 nucleotides are TGTGCCAGCGGCTGGTCCTACGAGCAGTACTTC.

This rearrangement joins TRBV9 to TRBJ1-1; D is ambiguous. The germline CDR1 and CDR2 sequences are SGDLS and YYNGEE. The CDR3 totals 15 residues. Deletions cut 0 bases from V and 4 bases from J, with 13 bases between. In DNA form, the CDR3 reads TGTGCCAGCAGCGTAGCGGTCCACCACTCCACTGAAGCTTTCTTT. This sequence encodes CASSVAVHHSTEAFF.

The sample holds a few counts of this clone. The V and J genes are TRBV30 and TRBJ2-7, with D maybe TRBD2 (5 bases). The CDR3 totals 12 residues. Germline lookup yields CDR1 GTSNPN and CDR2 SVGIG (reference sequence). Trimming stripped 2 bases from V and 5 bases from J, with 10 bases between. The CDR3: CAWSLMRDEQYF. For the CDR3, the DNA is TGTGCCTGGAGTTTGATGCGGGACGAGCAGTACTTC. Complete variable domain (other parts from reference TRBV30 and TRBJ2-7): SQTIHQWPATLVQPVGSPLSLECTVEGTSNPNLYWYRQAAGRGLQLLFYSVGIGQISSEVPQNLSASRPQDRQFILSSKKLLLSDSGFYLCAWSLMRDEQYFGPGTRLTVT.

The gene calls are TRBV19 and TRBJ1-3, with 8 nucleotides matching TRBD1. Germline values: CDR1 LNHDA, CDR2 SQIVND (reference sequence). J gave up 1 base and V 7 bases, and 12 bases lay outside the gene matches. There are 17 residues in the CDR3. The CDR3 DNA sequence: TGTGCCAGTAACCGGGACAGGACATCTGCGTCTGGAAACACCATATATTTT. As protein: CASNRDRTSASGNTIYF.

V is TRBV4-3 and J is TRBJ1-5, with 8 bases matching TRBD1. The V gene end was trimmed by 1 base and the J gene end by 7 bases; junction bases not matched to a gene: 3. The CDR3 extends over 14 amino acids. Germline-derived CDR1 and CDR2 are LGHNA and YSLEER. The CDR3 loop reads CASSQGTGRQPQHF. The CDR3 region has the DNA TGCGCCAGCAGCCAAGGGACAGGGAGGCAGCCCCAGCATTTT.

The V and J genes are TRBV4-1 and TRBJ1-2; D possibly corresponds to TRBD1 (6 bases). Trimming removed 4 bases from V and 3 bases from J, with 15 bases in between. There are 15 residues in the CDR3. Looked up from germline, CDR1 is MGHRA and CDR2 is YSYEKL. The CDR3 nucleotides read TGCGCCAGCAGCCGAACAGGGAAGGGAGACTATGGCTACACCTTC. Its protein product is CASSRTGKGDYGYTF.

This clone occurred once. The gene calls are TRBV5-4 and TRBJ2-7; 13 bases are a match to TRBD2. There are 15 residues in the CDR3. Germline V lookup: CDR1 SGHNT, CDR2 YYREEE (reference sequence). V was clipped by 3 bases and J by 6 bases; unmatched bases: 6. CDR3 sequence (DNA): TGTGCCAGCAGCTCCGGACTAGCGGGAGCAGGCGAGCAGTACTTC. This encodes CASSSGLAGAGEQYF.